Shown below are 21 T cell receptor beta chains from a single sample sequenced in a study of beta chain features in type 1 diabetes. Sequenced material consisted of expressed TCRB transcripts (all of the isolated RNA was reverse transcribed). Sequenced by immunoSEQ multiplex PCR; TCRdb stores in-frame clones only, minus some. The sample lists about 340,000 clones, approximately 8.2% occurring once. The sequencing sample was made of central memory CD4+ T cells from blood. Every receptor here comes from a woman under 30 in good health.

J is TRBJ2-1 and V is TRBV19; 8 positions match TRBD2. The V and J ends lost 10 bases and 1 base, in that order; junction bases with no gene match: 3. CDR3 length equals 13 residues. Germline assignment: CDR1 LNHDA and CDR2 SQIVND (reference sequence). The CDR3 DNA sequence: TGTGCCACCCAGCGGGGGTCCTACAATGAGCAGTTCTTC. Translation: CATQRGSYNEQFF.

V usage is TRBV15 and J usage is TRBJ2-4; D is uncertain. This CDR3 is built from 16 residues. From germline, CDR1 is LNHNV and CDR2 YYDKDF (reference sequence). V was cut by 3 bases and J by 3 bases, with 15 bases left in between. In DNA, the CDR3 is TGTGCCACCAGCAGGTTGAGACTGTCGGTCAAAAACATTCAGTACTTC. Protein sequence: CATSRLRLSVKNIQYF.

This chain uses TRBV28 with TRBJ1-5; TRBD1 might be the D (6 bases). The CDR3 is 13 residues long. Germline V gives CDR1 MDHEN, CDR2 SYDVKM. The ends were cut back, 5 bases at V and 6 bases at J, with 11 bases in the middle. The CDR3 sequence is CASSINRVQPQHF. CDR3 DNA: TGTGCCAGCAGTATTAACAGGGTTCAGCCCCAGCATTTT.

This clone was seen a few times. The genes are TRBV19 and TRBJ2-5; D gene ambiguous. Trimming pared 5 bases from V and 2 bases from J, leaving 15 bases between. This CDR3 is built from 15 residues. Looked up from germline, CDR1 is LNHDA and CDR2 is SQIVND (reference sequence). The CDR3 region has the DNA TGTGCCAGTAGTGATTACTCCGGGCCGCAAGAGACCCAGTACTTC. Amino acid sequence: CASSDYSGPQETQYF.

This clone was recorded a few times. The V gene is TRBV10-3, the J gene TRBJ2-7; D unclear. CDR3 size: 13 residues. Germline CDR1 reads ENHRY; CDR2 reads SYGVKD. V lost 0 bases to trimming and J lost 3 bases, with 6 bases between them. In nucleotides, the CDR3 is TGTGCCATCAGTGAGTCGTCCGACTACGAGCAGTACTTC. This sequence encodes CAISESSDYEQYF.

This clone was seen a few times. At one boundary the junction diverges from the germline segment, which might be a read error. The V gene is TRBV10-3, the J gene TRBJ2-1; no firm D call. Per the germline V gene, CDR1 is ENHRY and CDR2 is SYGVKD. This CDR3 contains 12 residues. CDR3 bases: TGTGCCATCAGCTCCTCCTCCAATGAGCAGTTCTTC. Its translation is CAISSSSNEQFF.

This clone has just a few counts. The V call is TRBV19, the J call TRBJ2-1, with 7 nucleotides matching TRBD1. Germline values: CDR1 LNHDA, CDR2 SQIVND (reference sequence). The CDR3 is 14 amino acids. V gave up 5 bases and J gave up 7 bases; unmatched junction bases: 8. The CDR3 loop is CASSRQGSWNEQFF. In DNA, the CDR3 is TGTGCCAGTAGTCGACAGGGCTCATGGAATGAGCAGTTCTTC. Full variable domain (rest looked up from reference TRBV19 and TRBJ2-1): DGGITQSPKYLFRKEGQNVTLSCEQNLNHDAMYWYRQDPGQGLRLIYYSQIVNDFQKGDIAEGYSVSREKKESFPLTVTSAQKNPTAFYLCASSRQGSWNEQFFGPGTRLTVL.

The chain is built from TRBV5-1 and TRBJ1-1; 7 bases are a match to TRBD1. Trimming took 1 base from V and 4 from J; bases not matched to a gene: 7. The CDR3 is 15 amino acids. Germline values: CDR1 SGHRS, CDR2 YFSETQ. The CDR3 DNA follows: TGCGCCAGCAGCTTGTTAGAGGGGGCCTTCACTGAAGCTTTCTTT. Protein product: CASSLLEGAFTEAFF. Filled out from reference TRBV5-1 and TRBJ1-1, the complete variable domain reads KAGVTQTPRYLIKTRGQQVTLSCSPISGHRSVSWYQQTPGQGLQFLFEYFSETQRNKGNFPGRFSGRQFSNSRSEMNVSTLELGDSALYLCASSLLEGAFTEAFFGQGTRLTVV.

About this clone: Being one base from a much bigger clone, this may be a read error. The rearrangement joins TRBV6-6 to TRBJ2-1; D is possibly TRBD2 (5 bases). CDR3 length: 12 residues. Germline V gives CDR1 MNHNY, CDR2 SVGAGI (reference sequence). CDR3 bases: TGTGGCTCGCGGGCCGGACTCAATGAGCAGTTCTTC. Translated, it gives CGSRAGLNEQFF.

This chain links TRBV25-1 with TRBJ2-7, with D possibly called TRBD1 or TRBD2 (6 bases each). CDR1 is MGHDK, CDR2 SYGVNS, per germline. The CDR3 is 14 amino acids. V was clipped by 1 base and J by 2 bases, with 9 bases between them. CDR3 nucleotide sequence: TGTGCCAGCAGTGAATCGGGGGACACCTACGAGCAGTACTTC. Its translation is CASSESGDTYEQYF.

Of note for this clone: Other DNA sequences from this sample encode an identical CDR3 as well. This sequence joins TRBV7-2 and TRBJ2-1, with D possibly being TRBD1 (6 bases). The CDR3 extends over 14 amino acids. Germline V gene sequence: CDR1 SGHTA, CDR2 FQGNSA. V was shortened by 1 base and J by 6 bases, with 10 bases between the two germline ends. This CDR3 is CASSLGGGGNEQFF. The CDR3 coding sequence is TGTGCCAGCAGCTTAGGTGGGGGCGGCAATGAGCAGTTCTTC.

Only a few counts were recorded for this clone. V and J are TRBV4-1 and TRBJ2-5, with D maybe TRBD2 (6 bases). CDR1 and CDR2 (germline): MGHRA, YSYEKL. The V gene lost 0 bases and the J gene lost 7 bases, with 15 bases spanning the gap. This CDR3 contains 15 residues. CDR3 DNA: TGCGCCAGCAGCCAAGATTATGCGGGAAGAGTGACCCAGTACTTC. This codes for CASSQDYAGRVTQYF.

This clone was detected a few times. The CDR3 DNA follows: TGTGCCAGCTCACCACCCGGGACTAGCGGCTGGGATGAGCAGTTCTTC. This encodes CASSPPGTSGWDEQFF. The chain employs TRBV18 and TRBJ2-1, with 11 bases lining up with TRBD2. Germline loops: CDR1 KGHSH, CDR2 LQKENI. J lost 8 bases, V lost 0 bases, and 6 bases had no gene match. The CDR3 has 16 amino acids.

The chain employs TRBV2 and TRBJ2-3, with 9 bases lining up with TRBD1. The ends lost 6 bases at V and 3 bases at J; junction bases unmatched: 7. The CDR3 loop spans 15 amino acids. Germline loops: CDR1 SNHLY, CDR2 FYNNEI. For the CDR3, the DNA is TGTGCCAGCAGCCGCAGGACAGGGGCGACAGATACGCAGTATTTT. This gives the protein CASSRRTGATDTQYF. The variable domain in full, completed from reference TRBV2 and TRBJ2-3, reads EPEVTQTPSHQVTQMGQEVILRCVPISNHLYFYWYRQILGQKVEFLVSFYNNEISEKSEIFDDQFSVERPDGSNFTLKIRSTKLEDSAMYFCASSRRTGATDTQYFGPGTRLTVL.

The table lists this clone with a few counts. The V and J genes are TRBV28 and TRBJ1-1; D may be TRBD1 (6 bases). There are 13 residues in the CDR3. Germline V lookup: CDR1 MDHEN, CDR2 SYDVKM. V was trimmed by 5 bases and J by 6 bases, leaving 13 bases between them. The CDR3 reads CASSLRQVPEAFF. In DNA, the CDR3 is TGTGCCAGCAGTCTTCGACAGGTCCCTGAAGCTTTCTTT. The full variable domain, in which reference TRBV28 and TRBJ1-1 provide the parts outside the CDR3, is DVKVTQSSRYLVKRTGEKVFLECVQDMDHENMFWYRQDPGLGLRLIYFSYDVKMKEKGDIPEGYSVSREKKERFSLILESASTNQTSMYLCASSLRQVPEAFFGQGTRLTVV.

V and J are TRBV27 and TRBJ2-3; D perhaps matches TRBD1 (6 bases). The CDR3 is 15 amino acids. Trimming removed 5 bases at V and 3 bases at J, with 15 bases between. Germline CDR1 reads MNHEY; CDR2 reads SMNVEV (reference sequence). CDR3 region: CASSIQGPVTDTQYF. CDR3 coding DNA: TGTGCCAGCAGTATACAGGGTCCCGTAACAGATACGCAGTATTTT.

The V call is TRBV15, the J call TRBJ1-5; the D gene is possibly TRBD1 (5 bases). Trimming took off 0 bases at V and 5 bases at J, with 5 bases between the two ends. The CDR3 is made up of 13 amino acids. Germline CDR1 is LNHNV and CDR2 is YYDKDF (reference sequence). As DNA, the CDR3 is TGTGCCACCAGCAGAGACAGGGATCAGCCCCAGCATTTT. Amino acid sequence: CATSRDRDQPQHF. The variable domain in full, with the rest retrieved from reference TRBV15 and TRBJ1-5, is DAMVIQNPRYQVTQFGKPVTLSCSQTLNHNVMYWYQQKSSQAPKLLFHYYDKDFNNEADTPDNFQSRRPNTSFCFLDIRSPGLGDTAMYLCATSRDRDQPQHFGDGTRLSIL.

This clone has a handful of counts. This sequence joins TRBV6-5 and TRBJ2-7, with a tentative D call TRBD1 (6 bases). V was trimmed by 6 bases and J by 4 bases, leaving 13 bases between them. CDR1 and CDR2 from the germline V gene are MNHEY and SVGAGI. The CDR3 has 13 residues. DNA for the CDR3: TGTGCCAGCAGAGAACAGGGATCTTACGAGCAGTACTTC. This gives the protein CASREQGSYEQYF.

This clone was observed a few times. CDR3 nucleotide sequence: TGTGCCAGCAGTTACCAGGAGGGGGCTTCCTACAATGAGCAGTTCTTC. It codes for CASSYQEGASYNEQFF. The chain has TRBV6-5 and TRBJ2-1, with D maybe TRBD1 (7 bases). The germline V gene has CDR1 MNHEY and CDR2 SVGAGI. The V end lost 2 bases, the J end lost 1 base, and 12 bases lay between the germline ends. The CDR3 has 16 amino acids.

This rearrangement joins TRBV9 to TRBJ2-5; TRBD1 matches at 8 bases. Losses at the gene ends were 7 bases for V and 5 bases for J; bases not matched to a gene: 10. This CDR3 comprises 14 residues. Per germline, CDR1 SGDLS and CDR2 YYNGEE. The CDR3 is CASSRQGARETQYF. For the CDR3, the DNA is TGTGCCAGCTCGCGGCAGGGGGCGAGGGAGACCCAGTACTTC.

This clone was recorded a few times. The chain carries TRBV10-3 and TRBJ2-1; 9 bases align to TRBD2. Unmatched junction bases numbered 3, after V lost 0 bases and J lost 3 bases. The CDR3 contains 16 residues. The germline V gene encodes CDR1 ENHRY and CDR2 SYGVKD. CDR3 in amino acids: CAISESETSGYNEQFF. In DNA form, the CDR3 reads TGTGCCATCAGTGAGTCGGAGACTAGCGGCTACAATGAGCAGTTCTTC.